Shown below are 23 T cell receptor beta chains from a single sample sequenced in a study of T cells in Graves' hyperthyroidism and ophthalmopathy. TCR beta CDR3 regions were amplified from RNA. First-round RT-PCR targeting the TCR CDR3 was performed with the HTBI primer set. Via MiXCR, TCRdb re-called the multiplex PCR reads, giving one row per CDR3 protein. Of 500,000 or so distinct CDR3 sequences in the sample, 15% to 20% were seen once. The sequencing input was blood. The origin of the receptors is a woman aged 18 to 35 with Graves' ophthalmopathy.

This clonotype was detected many times. The chain employs TRBV3-2 and TRBJ2-1; TRBD1, as called in the table, went unchecked against the DNA. TRBV3-2 is a pseudogene locus. The CDR3 has 13 amino acids. CDR3 amino acids: CASSQDQGDEQFF. CDR3 sequence (DNA): TGTGCCAGCAGCCAAGATCAGGGCGATGAGCAGTTCTTC.

This clonotype has ten or more counts. CDR3 bases: TGTGCCAGCAGCCAAGAGCCCCGCCCGCCCTACGAGCAGTACTTC. Translating it yields CASSQEPRPPYEQYF. J is TRBJ2-7 and V is TRBV3-1; D unclear. The CDR3 runs to 15 residues. Trimming cost V 0 bases and J 2 bases, with 11 bases left between them. The germline CDR1 and CDR2 sequences are LGHDT and YNNKEL (reference sequence).

This clonotype was seen a few times. The chain employs TRBV11-2 and TRBJ1-2; no firm D call. Trimming cost V 4 bases and J 9 bases, with 9 bases left between them. This CDR3 is built from 11 residues. Germline lookup yields CDR1 SGHAT and CDR2 FQNNGV. This CDR3 is CASSSRESYTF. The CDR3 DNA reads TGTGCCAGCAGCTCCAGAGAGAGCTACACCTTC.

The V gene is TRBV3-1, the J gene TRBJ2-3; TRBD1 aligns across 8 bases. CDR1 and CDR2 (germline): LGHDT, YNNKEL (reference sequence). With 2 bases clipped from V and 2 bases from J, the junction kept 24 bases outside the gene matches. This CDR3 has 22 residues. The CDR3 loop reads CASSQQTVLGTGDPSNTDTQYF. The CDR3 DNA follows: TGTGCCAGCAGCCAACAAACGGTTCTTGGGACAGGCGATCCATCAAACACAGATACGCAGTATTTT.

The V gene is TRBV7-6, the J gene TRBJ2-1, with TRBD1 matching 9 bases. This CDR3 region has 15 residues. CDR1 and CDR2 from the germline V gene are SGHVS and FNYEAQ. Germline trimming cut 4 bases from V and 7 bases from J; bases unmatched to any gene: 8. This CDR3 reads CASSWGGQGGNEQFF. The CDR3 DNA sequence: TGTGCCAGCAGCTGGGGGGGACAGGGCGGTAATGAGCAGTTCTTC.

This chain uses TRBV28 with TRBJ2-5; TRBD2 might be the D (5 bases). The germline V and J ends were trimmed by 5 bases and 5 bases, with 12 bases remaining between them. This CDR3 has 13 residues. The germline gives CDR1 MDHEN, CDR2 SYDVKM. The CDR3 is CASSTLAYETQYF. The CDR3, as DNA: TGTGCCAGCAGTACCTTAGCGTACGAGACCCAGTACTTC.

In this sample, this clonotype turned up a few times. The rearrangement joins TRBV6-2 or TRBV6-3 to TRBJ2-7, with D maybe TRBD1 (5 bases). V lost 5 bases to trimming and J lost 5 bases, with 16 bases between them. The CDR3 sequence is 14 residues long. Germline V lookup: CDR1 MNHEY, CDR2 SVGEGT. In DNA, the CDR3 is TGTGCCAGCAGTCGCTTTGGGGCAAAAAACGAGCAGTACTTC. Its translation: CASSRFGAKNEQYF.

CDR3 sequence (DNA): TGCAGTGTAGGGTGGTACCAAGAGACCCAGTACTTC. This translates into CSVGWYQETQYF. The chain couples TRBV20-1 to TRBJ2-5; D gene unclear. With 7 bases removed from V and 0 bases from J, the gap between germline ends came to 9 bases. Germline V lookup: CDR1 DFQATT, CDR2 SNEGSKA (reference sequence). The CDR3 contains 12 residues.

This chain joins TRBV5-6 and TRBJ1-2; possible D gene TRBD1, 5 bases. Germline CDR1 reads SGHDT; CDR2 reads YYEEEE. The CDR3 sequence is 15 residues long. Trimming pared 7 bases from V and 8 bases from J, leaving 24 bases between. The CDR3 spells CASRRAGTGARGYTF. In DNA form, the CDR3 reads TGTGCCAGCCGTAGAGCCGGGACGGGAGCTCGCGGCTACACCTTC.

This clonotype was observed a handful of times. This rearrangement joins TRBV7-3 to TRBJ2-3; D is perhaps TRBD2 (6 bases). Germline CDR1 reads SGHTA; CDR2 reads FQGTGA. Trimming took 4 bases from V and 3 from J, leaving 14 bases between them. This CDR3 contains 15 residues. CDR3 sequence reads: CASSSFGGSTDTQYF. The CDR3 nucleotides are TGTGCCAGCAGCTCATTCGGAGGGTCTACAGATACGCAGTATTTT. Supplemented by reference TRBV7-3 and TRBJ2-3, the full variable domain reads GAGVSQTPSNKVTEKGKYVELRCDPISGHTALYWYRQSLGQGPEFLIYFQGTGAADDSGLPNDRFFAVRPEGSVSTLKIQRTERGDSAVYLCASSSFGGSTDTQYFGPGTRLTVL.

This clonotype was seen ten or more times. The V gene is TRBV7-2, the J gene TRBJ2-3; D gene unclear. This CDR3 region has 13 residues. V was cut by 1 base and J by 6 bases, with 8 bases left in between. Germline-derived CDR1 and CDR2 are SGHTA and FQGNSA. CDR3 amino acids: CASSLVVSDTQYF. In DNA, the CDR3 is TGTGCCAGCAGCTTAGTGGTGTCGGATACGCAGTATTTT.

In this sample, this clonotype turned up a few times. The chain couples TRBV7-6 to TRBJ2-5; D call uncertain. The CDR3 runs 13 residues. V lost 5 bases and J 1 base, leaving 8 bases between the germline ends. The germline V gene encodes CDR1 SGHVS and CDR2 FNYEAQ. The CDR3 sequence is CASSPNPQETQYF. The CDR3 DNA is TGTGCCAGCAGCCCGAACCCCCAAGAGACCCAGTACTTC.

The chain uses TRBV6-1 and TRBJ2-1; 7 nucleotides match TRBD1. CDR1 is MNHNS and CDR2 is SASEGT in the germline V gene. This CDR3 region has 15 residues. Trimming at V came to 6 bases and at J to 3 bases, leaving 8 bases not matched to a gene. The CDR3 region is CASSPDRDLYNEQFF. The CDR3 nucleotides read TGTGCCAGCAGCCCAGACAGGGATCTCTACAATGAGCAGTTCTTC.

There are a few counts of this clonotype. V is TRBV9 and J is TRBJ2-1; 7 nucleotides align to TRBD2. J was trimmed by 6 bases and V by 0 bases; bases with no gene match: 6. Germline assignment: CDR1 SGDLS and CDR2 YYNGEE. This CDR3 spans 15 amino acids. The chain's CDR3 is CASSVDAGAGNEQFF. CDR3 bases: TGTGCCAGCAGCGTAGACGCGGGAGCGGGCAATGAGCAGTTCTTC.

A few counts support this clonotype. In DNA, the CDR3 is TGTGCCATCAGTATGGGACAGGGGAAGAACGAGCAGTACTTC. This sequence encodes CAISMGQGKNEQYF. The chain links TRBV10-3 to TRBJ2-7; 10 bases agree with TRBD1. The CDR3 has 14 residues. With V trimmed by 5 bases and J by 5 bases, 6 bases remained unmatched. Germline assignment: CDR1 ENHRY and CDR2 SYGVKD.

There are many counts of this clonotype. J is TRBJ2-2 and V is TRBV6-1; the match to TRBD2 covers 10 bases. CDR3 length: 15 residues. Germline values: CDR1 MNHNS, CDR2 SASEGT. The trim removed 6 bases at V and 3 bases at J, leaving 4 bases unmatched. The CDR3 DNA follows: TGTGCCAGCAGCTGGACTAGCGGCCACACCGGGGAGCTGTTTTTT. Amino acids: CASSWTSGHTGELFF.

This clonotype turned up a few times. The V gene is TRBV28, the J gene TRBJ2-7, with 8 bases identical to TRBD2. CDR1 and CDR2 (germline): MDHEN, SYDVKM. CDR3 length: 16 amino acids. V dropped 5 bases and J dropped 3; count of bases not matched to a gene: 12. The CDR3 coding sequence is TGTGCCAGCAGTATTGTCCCGGGACTAGAATACTACGAGCAGTACTTC. It specifies CASSIVPGLEYYEQYF.

The J gene is TRBJ2-1, the V gene TRBV20-1; 7 bases are a match to TRBD1. Trimming took 6 bases from V and 3 from J; bases not matched to a gene: 5. The germline CDR1 and CDR2 sequences are DFQATT and SNEGSKA (reference sequence). The CDR3 has 13 residues. CDR3 coding DNA: TGCAGTGCCGGACAGGCGAACTACAATGAGCAGTTCTTC. Residues: CSAGQANYNEQFF.

The V and J genes are TRBV6-1 and TRBJ2-5, with 9 positions matching TRBD2. This CDR3 is built from 15 residues. Trimming cost V 0 bases and J 5 bases; bases outside gene matches: 4. The V gene's germline CDR1 is MNHNS and CDR2 SASEGT. In DNA form, the CDR3 reads TGTGCCAGCAGTGAAGCTCTAGCGGGGTTTGAGACCCAGTACTTC. Translation: CASSEALAGFETQYF.

At least ten counts were recorded for this clonotype. The chain combines TRBV2 with TRBJ2-5; 10 nucleotides align to TRBD2. This CDR3 comprises 13 residues. Looked up from germline, CDR1 is SNHLY and CDR2 is FYNNEI. The junction had 4 bases not matched to a gene; V was cut back by 8 bases and J by 4 bases. CDR3 sequence: CASGAGGPETQYF. CDR3 bases: TGTGCCAGCGGAGCGGGGGGGCCAGAGACCCAGTACTTC.

This clonotype was counted ten times or more. The chain recombines TRBV28 with TRBJ1-1; D not certain. Germline loops: CDR1 MDHEN, CDR2 SYDVKM. Trimming pared 6 bases from V and 0 bases from J, leaving 5 bases between. The CDR3 is made up of 12 amino acids. The CDR3 region has the DNA TGTGCCAGCAGCTTTGTGAACACTGAAGCTTTCTTT. Translated, it gives CASSFVNTEAFF.

This clonotype was recorded a few times. This sequence joins TRBV7-6 and TRBJ1-4; the match to TRBD1 covers 9 bases. Germline trimming cut 5 bases from V and 8 bases from J; bases unmatched to any gene: 6. CDR3 length: 14 amino acids. Looked up from germline, CDR1 is SGHVS and CDR2 is FNYEAQ. The CDR3 is CASSRDRGREKLFF. DNA for the CDR3: TGTGCCAGCAGCCGAGACAGGGGGAGAGAAAAACTGTTTTTT.

Many counts were recorded for this clonotype. The chain employs TRBV6-1 and TRBJ2-7; D might be TRBD2 (6 bases). The CDR3 spans 16 residues. CDR1 is MNHNS, CDR2 SASEGT, per germline. V lost 6 bases and J lost 2, with 20 bases in between. The CDR3 loop is CASSRGTEGNTYEQYF. CDR3 DNA sequence: TGTGCCAGCAGCCGCGGGACGGAGGGAAACACCTACGAGCAGTACTTC.